This T cell receptor (beta chain) was recovered during a study of T cell responses to AZD1222 COVID-19 vaccine. Background on the study: Second-dose groups at about 4 or about 12 weeks were pooled. Study-level results: Seropositive at baseline were only six or seven AZD1222 recipients. With two AZD1222 doses given, Spike-specific TCR breadth and depth both rose. Possibly, clonal diversity was underestimated; donors were largely white British and included more females.

On this clone itself: Its antigen is as yet unknown.

The germline CDR1 and CDR2 sequences are SQVTM and ANQGSEA. There are 13 residues in the CDR3. The junction had 5 bases not matched to a gene; V was cut back by 5 bases and J by 2 bases. The data were produced by immunoSEQ multiplex PCR, yet TCRdb's version contains in-frame clones alone and is incomplete. Of 130,000 to 150,000 clones in the sample, 85% to 95% are singletons; the top ten hold about 1.9%. The receptor comes from an adult in good health. Here the sequenced sample was peripheral blood, taken on day 0 of AZD1222 vaccination. The J gene is TRBJ2-5, the V gene TRBV29-1, with TRBD2 matching over 7 bases. The DNA for the CDR3 is TGCAGCGTTTCCGAGCGGGGACAAGAGACCCAGTACTTC. Protein sequence: CSVSERGQETQYF.